This T cell receptor (beta chain) emerged from a study of CD8 T cells in ankylosing spondylitis. General study points: For ankylosing spondylitis blood, a TCR beta motif of about 8 highly homologous variants appeared characteristic.

Each CDR3 protein is one row after TCRdb ran MiXCR on the 5' RACE reads. The sample holds roughly 250,000 distinct CDR3 sequences, around 7.8% seen once. The germline V gene has CDR1 SGHRS and CDR2 YFSETQ. The CDR3 spans 15 residues. Trimming took off 0 bases at V and 10 bases at J, with 14 bases between the two ends. The table lists this clonotype with many counts. Its antigen is undetermined. The sample taken for sequencing was blood, either unsorted or a sorted T cell fraction (not recorded which). The origin of this receptor is a male donor with ankylosing spondylitis or in good health (not recorded which). This chain connects TRBV5-1 to TRBJ1-6; TRBD1 might be the D (6 bases). The CDR3: CASSLEDRGNSPLHF. The CDR3 nucleotides are TGCGCCAGCAGCTTGGAGGACAGAGGCAACTCACCCCTCCACTTT.